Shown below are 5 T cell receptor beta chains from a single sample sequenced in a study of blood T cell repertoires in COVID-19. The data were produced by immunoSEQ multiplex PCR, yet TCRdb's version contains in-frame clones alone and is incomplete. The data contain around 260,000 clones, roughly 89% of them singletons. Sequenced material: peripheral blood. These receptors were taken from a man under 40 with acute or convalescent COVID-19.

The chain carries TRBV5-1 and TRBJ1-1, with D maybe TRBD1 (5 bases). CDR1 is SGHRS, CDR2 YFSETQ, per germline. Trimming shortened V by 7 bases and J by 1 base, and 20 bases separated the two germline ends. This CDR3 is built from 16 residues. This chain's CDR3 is CASGPPSTGRNTEAFF. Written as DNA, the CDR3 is TGCGCCAGCGGCCCACCGTCTACAGGACGGAACACTGAAGCTTTCTTT.

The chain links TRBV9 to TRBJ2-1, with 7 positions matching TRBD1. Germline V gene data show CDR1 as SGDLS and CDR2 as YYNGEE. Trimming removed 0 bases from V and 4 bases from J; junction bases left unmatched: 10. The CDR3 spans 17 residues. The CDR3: CASSVEVRPGGYNEQFF. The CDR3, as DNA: TGTGCCAGCAGCGTAGAAGTTCGGCCAGGGGGTTACAATGAGCAGTTCTTC.

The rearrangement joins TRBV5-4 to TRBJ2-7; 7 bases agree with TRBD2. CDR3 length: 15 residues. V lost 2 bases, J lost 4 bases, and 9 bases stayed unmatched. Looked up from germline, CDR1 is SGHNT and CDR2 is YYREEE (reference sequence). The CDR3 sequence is CASSLSPSGFYEQYF. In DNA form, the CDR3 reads TGTGCCAGCAGCTTATCTCCTAGCGGTTTTTACGAGCAGTACTTC. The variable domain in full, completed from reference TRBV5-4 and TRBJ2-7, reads ETGVTQSPTHLIKTRGQQVTLRCSSQSGHNTVSWYQQALGQGPQFIFQYYREEENGRGNFPPRFSGLQFPNYSSELNVNALELDDSALYLCASSLSPSGFYEQYFGPGTRLTVT.

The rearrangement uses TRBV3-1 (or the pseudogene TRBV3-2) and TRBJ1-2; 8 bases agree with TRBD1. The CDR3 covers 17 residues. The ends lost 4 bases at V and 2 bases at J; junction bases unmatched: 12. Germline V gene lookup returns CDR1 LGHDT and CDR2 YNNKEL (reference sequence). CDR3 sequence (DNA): TGTGCCAGCAGCCCCCGGACAGGGTGGGGTCTCAACTATGGCTACACCTTC. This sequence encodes CASSPRTGWGLNYGYTF.

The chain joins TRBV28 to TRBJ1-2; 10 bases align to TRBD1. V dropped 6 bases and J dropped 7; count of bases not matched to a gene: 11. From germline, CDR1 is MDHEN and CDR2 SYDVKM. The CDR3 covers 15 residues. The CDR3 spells CASRLTGTGERGYTF. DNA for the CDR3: TGTGCCAGCAGGTTGACCGGGACAGGGGAACGTGGCTACACCTTC.